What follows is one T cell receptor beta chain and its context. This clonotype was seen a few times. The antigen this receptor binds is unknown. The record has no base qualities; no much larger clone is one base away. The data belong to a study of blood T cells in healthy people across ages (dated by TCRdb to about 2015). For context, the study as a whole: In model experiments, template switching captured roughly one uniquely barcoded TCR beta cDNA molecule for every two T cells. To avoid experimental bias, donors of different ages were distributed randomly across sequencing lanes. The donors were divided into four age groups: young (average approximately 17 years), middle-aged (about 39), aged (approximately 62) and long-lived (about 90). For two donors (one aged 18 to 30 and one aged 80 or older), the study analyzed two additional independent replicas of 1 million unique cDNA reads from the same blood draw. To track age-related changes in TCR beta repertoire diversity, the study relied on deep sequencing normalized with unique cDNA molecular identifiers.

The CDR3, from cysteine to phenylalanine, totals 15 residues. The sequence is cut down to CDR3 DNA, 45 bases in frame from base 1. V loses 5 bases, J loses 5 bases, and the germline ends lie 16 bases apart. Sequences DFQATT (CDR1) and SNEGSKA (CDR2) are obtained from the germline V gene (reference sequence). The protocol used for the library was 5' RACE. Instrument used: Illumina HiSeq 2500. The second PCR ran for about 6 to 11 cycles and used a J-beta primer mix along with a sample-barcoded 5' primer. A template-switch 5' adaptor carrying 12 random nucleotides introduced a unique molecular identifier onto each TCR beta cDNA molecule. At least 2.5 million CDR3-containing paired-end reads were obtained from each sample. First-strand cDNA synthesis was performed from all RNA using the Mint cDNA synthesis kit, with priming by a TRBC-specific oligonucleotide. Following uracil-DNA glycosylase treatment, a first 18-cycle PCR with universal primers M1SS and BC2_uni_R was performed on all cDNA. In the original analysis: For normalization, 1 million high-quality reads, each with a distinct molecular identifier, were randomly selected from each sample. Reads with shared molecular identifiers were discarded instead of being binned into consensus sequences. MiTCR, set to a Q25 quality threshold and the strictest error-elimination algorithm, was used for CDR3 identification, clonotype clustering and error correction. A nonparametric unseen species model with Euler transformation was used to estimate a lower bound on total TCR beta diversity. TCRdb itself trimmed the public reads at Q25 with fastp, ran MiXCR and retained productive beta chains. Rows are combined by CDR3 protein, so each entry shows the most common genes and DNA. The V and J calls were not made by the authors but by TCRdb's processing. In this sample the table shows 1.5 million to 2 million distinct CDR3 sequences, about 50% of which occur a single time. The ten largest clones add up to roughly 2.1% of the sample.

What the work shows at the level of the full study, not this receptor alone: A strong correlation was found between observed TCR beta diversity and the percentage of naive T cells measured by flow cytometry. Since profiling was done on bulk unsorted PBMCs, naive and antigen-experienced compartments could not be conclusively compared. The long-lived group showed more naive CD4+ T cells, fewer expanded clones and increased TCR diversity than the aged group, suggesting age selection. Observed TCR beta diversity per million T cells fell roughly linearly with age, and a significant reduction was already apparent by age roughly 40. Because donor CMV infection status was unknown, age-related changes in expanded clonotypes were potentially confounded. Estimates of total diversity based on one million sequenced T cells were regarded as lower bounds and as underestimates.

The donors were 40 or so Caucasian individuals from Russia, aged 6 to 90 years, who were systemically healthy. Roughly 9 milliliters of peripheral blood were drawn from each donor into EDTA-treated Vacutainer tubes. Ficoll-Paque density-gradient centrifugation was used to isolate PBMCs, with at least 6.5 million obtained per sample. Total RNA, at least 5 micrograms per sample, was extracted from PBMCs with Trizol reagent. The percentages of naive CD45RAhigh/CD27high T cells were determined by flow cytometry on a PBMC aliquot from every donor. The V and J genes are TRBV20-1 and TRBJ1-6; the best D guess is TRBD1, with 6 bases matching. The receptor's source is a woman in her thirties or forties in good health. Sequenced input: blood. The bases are TGCAGTGCTCGAAGACAGGACTTGGATAATTCACCCCTCCACTTT. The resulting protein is CSARRQDLDNSPLHF.